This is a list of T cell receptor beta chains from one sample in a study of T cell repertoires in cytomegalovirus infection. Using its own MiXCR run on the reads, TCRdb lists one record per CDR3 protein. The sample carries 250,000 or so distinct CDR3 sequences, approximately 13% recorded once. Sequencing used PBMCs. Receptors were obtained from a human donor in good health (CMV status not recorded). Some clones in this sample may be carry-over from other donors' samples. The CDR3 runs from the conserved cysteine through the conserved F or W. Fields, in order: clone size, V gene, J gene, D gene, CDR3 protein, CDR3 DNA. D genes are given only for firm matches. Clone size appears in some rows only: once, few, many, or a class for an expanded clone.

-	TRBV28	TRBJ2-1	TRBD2	CASSLLGLAYEQFF	TGTGCCAGCAGTTTACTCGGACTAGCTTATGAGCAGTTCTTC
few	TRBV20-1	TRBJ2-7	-	CSAKDKSYEQYF	TGCAGTGCTAAGGACAAATCCTACGAGCAGTACTTC
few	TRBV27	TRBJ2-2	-	CASSLILSGELFF	TGTGCCAGCAGTTTGATCTTGTCGGGGGAGCTGTTTTTT
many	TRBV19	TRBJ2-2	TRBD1	CASSGQGGTGELFF	TGTGCCAGTAGCGGACAGGGAGGCACCGGGGAGCTGTTTTTT
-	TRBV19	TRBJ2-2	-	CASKLRENTGELFF	TGTGCCAGTAAGCTGCGGGAGAACACCGGGGAGCTGTTTTTT
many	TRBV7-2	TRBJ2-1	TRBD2	CASSLRAGGRRFF	TGTGCCAGCAGCTTACGAGCGGGAGGGAGGCGGTTCTTC
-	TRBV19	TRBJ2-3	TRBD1	CASSIISTGATDTQYF	TGTGCCAGTAGTATTATTTCGACAGGGGCAACGGATACGCAGTATTTT
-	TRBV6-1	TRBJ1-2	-	CASSDQATERGYTF	TGTGCCAGCAGTGACCAGGCCACCGAAAGGGGCTACACCTTC
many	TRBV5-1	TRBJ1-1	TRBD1	CASRPGTENTEAFF	TGCGCCAGCAGACCCGGGACAGAGAACACTGAAGCTTTCTTT
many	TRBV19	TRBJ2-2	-	CASSIGRIGELFF	TGTGCCAGTAGTATCGGTAGGATTGGGGAGCTGTTTTTT
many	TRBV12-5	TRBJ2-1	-	CASGLSQGEQFF	TGTGCTAGTGGTTTGTCCCAGGGTGAGCAGTTCTTC
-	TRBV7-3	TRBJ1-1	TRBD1	CASSSQGGSRNTEAFF	TGTGCCAGCAGCTCCCAGGGGGGGTCGAGGAACACTGAAGCTTTCTTT
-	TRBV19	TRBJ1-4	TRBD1	CASSMDGTGVEKLFF	TGTGCCAGTAGTATGGACGGGACAGGGGTTGAAAAACTGTTTTTT
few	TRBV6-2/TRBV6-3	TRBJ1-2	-	CASSDPVGSSYGYTF	TGTGCCAGCAGTGACCCGGTCGGCAGTAGCTATGGCTACACCTTC
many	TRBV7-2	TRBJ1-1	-	CASSEDGAGWGAGFF	TGTGCCAGCAGCGAAGATGGGGCAGGTTGGGGGGCGGGTTTCTTT
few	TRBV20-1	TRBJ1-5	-	CSASPSGGALSNQPQHF	TGCAGTGCTAGCCCCTCCGGAGGGGCATTGAGCAATCAGCCCCAGCATTTT
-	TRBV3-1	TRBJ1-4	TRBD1	CASSQLTGGGEKLFF	TGTGCCAGCAGCCAGTTAACAGGGGGCGGTGAAAAACTGTTTTTT
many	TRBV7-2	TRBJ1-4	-	CASSLTPSKGEKLFF	TGTGCCAGCAGCTTGACACCCTCCAAGGGCGAAAAACTGTTTTTT
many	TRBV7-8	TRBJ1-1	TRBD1	CASSRGQERTEAFF	TGTGCCAGCAGCAGGGGACAGGAGAGGACTGAAGCTTTCTTT
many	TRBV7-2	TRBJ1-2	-	CASSPVPEYYGYTF	TGTGCCAGCAGCCCAGTTCCGGAATACTATGGCTACACCTTC
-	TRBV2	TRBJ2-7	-	CASSETAAAGYEQYF	TGTGCCAGCAGTGAAACGGCCGCAGCTGGCTACGAGCAGTACTTC
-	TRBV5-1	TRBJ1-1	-	CASSGINTEAFF	TGCGCCAGCTCTGGGATTAACACTGAAGCTTTCTTT
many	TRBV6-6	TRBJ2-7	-	CASSYGRSSYEQYF	TGTGCCAGCAGTTACGGTAGGAGCTCCTACGAGCAGTACTTC
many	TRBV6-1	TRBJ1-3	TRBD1	CASSSGQGLLNTIYF	TGTGCCAGCAGTTCGGGACAGGGATTATTAAACACCATATATTTT
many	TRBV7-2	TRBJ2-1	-	CASSPSMGNEQFF	TGTGCCAGCAGCCCCAGTATGGGCAATGAGCAGTTCTTC
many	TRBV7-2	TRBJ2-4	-	CASSPTPGGARGNIQYF	TGTGCCAGCAGCCCAACCCCTGGAGGAGCAAGGGGAAACATTCAGTACTTC
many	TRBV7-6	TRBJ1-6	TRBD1	CASSFRPGGANYNSPLHF	TGTGCCAGCAGCTTTCGCCCAGGGGGGGCCAACTATAATTCACCCCTCCACTTT
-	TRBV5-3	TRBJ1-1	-	CASSLVSNTEAFF	TGTGCCAGCAGCTTGGTGTCGAACACTGAAGCTTTCTTT
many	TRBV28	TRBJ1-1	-	CASSLNGRRGATEAFF	TGTGCCAGCAGTTTAAACGGAAGAAGGGGGGCCACTGAAGCTTTCTTT
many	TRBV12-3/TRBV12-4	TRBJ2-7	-	CASSLRGGQGIYEQYF	TGTGCCAGCAGTCTCCGAGGGGGGCAGGGGATCTACGAGCAGTACTTC
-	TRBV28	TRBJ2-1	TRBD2	CASSTWTSGLYNEQFF	TGTGCCAGCAGTACATGGACTAGCGGGCTCTACAATGAGCAGTTCTTC
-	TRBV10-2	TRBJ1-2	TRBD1	CASSVGQGAGYGYTF	TGCGCCAGCAGTGTGGGACAGGGGGCTGGCTATGGCTACACCTTC
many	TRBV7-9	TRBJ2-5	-	CASSLGSWNQETQYF	TGTGCCAGCAGCTTAGGTTCTTGGAACCAAGAGACCCAGTACTTC
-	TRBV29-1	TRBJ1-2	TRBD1	CSVDRVNYGYTF	TGCAGCGTAGACAGGGTTAACTATGGCTACACCTTC
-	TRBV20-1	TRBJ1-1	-	CSARDGGLLEAFF	TGCAGTGCTAGAGATGGTGGGCTCCTTGAAGCTTTCTTT
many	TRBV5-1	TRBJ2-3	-	CASSLEGTSTDTQYF	TGCGCCAGCAGCTTGGAGGGGACTAGCACAGATACGCAGTATTTT
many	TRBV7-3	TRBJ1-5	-	CASSRGGDQPQHF	TGTGCCAGCAGCCGAGGGGGGGATCAGCCCCAGCATTTT
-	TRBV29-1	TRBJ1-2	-	CSVGHTSGYGYTF	TGCAGCGTTGGACACACCTCAGGCTATGGCTACACCTTC
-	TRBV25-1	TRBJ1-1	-	CASRGGGEAFF	TGTGCCAGCAGGGGAGGGGGTGAAGCTTTCTTT
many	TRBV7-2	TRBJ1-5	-	CASSLSGSGNQPQHF	TGTGCCAGCAGCTTATCAGGGTCCGGCAATCAGCCCCAGCATTTT
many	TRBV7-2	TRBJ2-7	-	CASSLPGFYEQYF	TGTGCCAGCAGCCTCCCGGGGTTCTACGAGCAGTACTTC
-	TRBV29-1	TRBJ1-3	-	CSAQETNGNTIYF	TGCAGCGCCCAGGAAACTAACGGAAACACCATATATTTT
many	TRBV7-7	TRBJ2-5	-	CASSLAEVRTQYF	TGTGCCAGCAGCTTAGCTGAGGTTCGGACCCAGTACTTC
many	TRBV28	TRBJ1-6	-	CASSSRVDYSPLHF	TGTGCCAGCAGTTCCAGGGTTGATTATTCACCCCTCCACTTT
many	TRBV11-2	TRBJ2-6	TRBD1	CASSPGTGPLVGANVLTF	TGTGCCAGCAGCCCCGGGACAGGGCCTCTCGTTGGGGCCAACGTCCTGACTTTC
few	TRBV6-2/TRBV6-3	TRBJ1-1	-	CASSLSAFTEAFF	TGTGCCAGCAGTCTCTCGGCGTTTACTGAAGCTTTCTTT
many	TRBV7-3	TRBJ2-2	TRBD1	CASRGQANTGELFF	TGTGCCAGCAGAGGACAGGCGAACACCGGGGAGCTGTTTTTT
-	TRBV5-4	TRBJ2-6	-	CASSLAPGFSGANVLTF	TGTGCCAGCAGCTTGGCCCCGGGGTTTTCTGGGGCCAACGTCCTGACTTTC
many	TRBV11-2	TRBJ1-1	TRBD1	CASSRQGTLNTEAFF	TGTGCCAGCAGCCGACAGGGAACTTTGAACACTGAAGCTTTCTTT
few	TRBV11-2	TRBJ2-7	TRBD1	CASSLGNRGEQYF	TGTGCCAGCAGCTTAGGAAACAGGGGCGAGCAGTACTTC
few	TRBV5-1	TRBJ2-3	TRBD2	CASWALAGASDTQYF	TGCGCCAGCTGGGCTCTGGCGGGAGCTTCAGATACGCAGTATTTT